This T cell receptor (beta chain) was sequenced in a study of PD-1 blockade in classical Hodgkin lymphoma. This CDR3 is 16 amino acids long. V lost 4 bases, J lost 4 bases, and 1 base stayed unmatched. The germline CDR1 and CDR2 sequences are ENHRY and SYGVKD. Study-level findings and limits: Relapsed/refractory patients reportedly had lower baseline diversity than newly diagnosed patients. Whatever underlies the repertoire differences (possibly disease activity or prior therapy) remains undefined.

The repertoire was sequenced with immunoSEQ multiplex PCR; TCRdb's copy has only in-frame clones and lacks some. The data show 15,000 to 20,000 clones, 80% to 95% seen once. The time point here: newly diagnosed, previously untreated cHL patient sample. The sample holds one count of this clone. No antigen is known for it. Source material: peripheral blood mononuclear cells (PBMCs). The rearrangement links TRBV10-3 to TRBJ2-2, with TRBD2 identical over 15 bases. The source of this sequence is a human donor with classical Hodgkin lymphoma. The CDR3 is CAISGTSGRGTGELFF. The DNA of the CDR3 is TGTGCCATCAGTGGGACTAGCGGGAGGGGCACCGGGGAGCTGTTTTTT.